The next 22 T cell receptor beta chains were all read from a single sample in a study of cytomegalovirus exposure and HLA in healthy donors. The PCR contained 60 Vbeta and 13 Jbeta primers. The data were produced by immunoSEQ multiplex PCR, yet TCRdb's version contains in-frame clones alone and is incomplete. Among around 150,000 clones, 80% were seen once, and the ten largest hold about 2.2%. The sample consisted of PBMCs. All receptors derive from a man aged 25 to 45 in good health and CMV-seronegative.

V and J are TRBV28 and TRBJ1-3, with D perhaps TRBD1 (6 bases). CDR3 length: 15 amino acids. CDR1 is MDHEN and CDR2 is SYDVKM in the germline V gene. The V end lost 3 bases, the J end lost 3 bases, and 12 bases lay between the germline ends. In DNA, the CDR3 is TGTGCCAGCAGTTTGTCAGGGGCGGGTGGAAACACCATATATTTT. It specifies CASSLSGAGGNTIYF.

The CDR3 loop reads CASSPSLAGVNEQYF. The DNA for the CDR3 is TGTGCCAGCTCACCAAGTCTAGCGGGAGTTAACGAGCAGTACTTC. This chain uses TRBV18 with TRBJ2-7; the match to TRBD2 covers 10 bases. Trimming at V came to 2 bases and at J to 5 bases, leaving 6 bases not matched to a gene. There are 15 residues in the CDR3. Germline-derived CDR1 and CDR2 are KGHSH and LQKENI.

This clone occurred once. This chain connects TRBV13 to TRBJ2-1, with TRBD2 matching 7 bases. The CDR3 has 15 amino acids. CDR1 and CDR2 from the germline V gene are PRHDT and FYEKMQ (reference sequence). V trimming: 2 bases; J trimming: 9 bases; junction bases outside the gene matches: 10. In nucleotides, the CDR3 is TGTGCCAGCAGCTTAATAGCGGGCGCCATCAGTGAGCAGTTCTTC. Translating gives CASSLIAGAISEQFF.

This chain connects TRBV6-5 to TRBJ1-1, with 7 bases lining up with TRBD1. The V and J ends lost 0 bases and 4 bases, in that order; junction bases with no gene match: 2. Germline V gene sequence: CDR1 MNHEY, CDR2 SVGAGI. This CDR3 contains 14 residues. The CDR3 loop reads CASSYSRGLTEAFF. The CDR3 coding sequence is TGTGCCAGCAGTTACTCAAGGGGGCTCACTGAAGCTTTCTTT.

This chain links TRBV6-5 with TRBJ1-2; 7 nucleotides match TRBD1. CDR1 is MNHEY, CDR2 SVGAGI, per germline. This CDR3 spans 13 amino acids. Trimming cost V 6 bases and J 10 bases; bases outside gene matches: 11. The CDR3 region is CASSATGSGSYTF. CDR3 in DNA: TGTGCCAGCAGCGCGACAGGGAGTGGGTCCTACACCTTC.

This clone was seen a handful of times. This rearrangement joins TRBV6-6 to TRBJ1-6; D unresolved. V lost 1 base to trimming and J lost 11 bases, with 9 bases between them. Germline CDR1 reads MNHNY; CDR2 reads SVGAGI (reference sequence). The CDR3 is made up of 13 amino acids. The CDR3 here is CASSYLEGPPLHF. The CDR3 DNA follows: TGTGCCAGCAGTTACTTGGAGGGCCCACCCCTCCACTTT.

V gene TRBV7-2 combines with J gene TRBJ2-5; TRBD1 might be the D (5 bases). The CDR3 consists of 11 residues. Trimming shortened V by 7 bases and J by 5 bases, and 8 bases separated the two germline ends. Per germline, CDR1 SGHTA and CDR2 FQGNSA. The CDR3 DNA is TGTGCCAGCACCCCAGGGGAGACCCAGTACTTC. Amino acids: CASTPGETQYF.

The V gene is TRBV5-8, the J gene TRBJ2-5; perhaps TRBD1 as D (5 bases). This CDR3 spans 16 amino acids. Germline V gene lookup returns CDR1 SGHTS and CDR2 YDEGEE. V dropped 0 bases and J dropped 0 bases, with 12 bases sitting between them. The CDR3 region is CASSLGQGSNQETQYF. In DNA, the CDR3 is TGTGCCAGCAGCTTGGGGCAGGGATCGAACCAAGAGACCCAGTACTTC.

This chain uses TRBV18 with TRBJ2-3; D unresolved. Trimming removed 2 bases at V and 4 bases at J, with 10 bases between. CDR1 and CDR2 (germline): KGHSH, LQKENI. This CDR3 region has 14 residues. Here the CDR3 DNA reads TGTGCCAGCTCACCAGCCCCGAGGCCAGATACGCAGTATTTT. The encoded protein is CASSPAPRPDTQYF.

The CDR3 protein is CATSQGLNTEAFF. The DNA for the CDR3 is TGTGCCACCTCCCAGGGATTGAACACTGAAGCTTTCTTT. V is TRBV9 and J is TRBJ1-1; D is perhaps TRBD1 (5 bases). The V gene lost 9 bases and the J gene lost 0 bases, with 12 bases spanning the gap. The CDR3 runs 13 residues. The germline V gene encodes CDR1 SGDLS and CDR2 YYNGEE.

The J gene is TRBJ2-7, the V gene TRBV7-2; TRBD2 agrees at 8 bases. CDR1 SGHTA and CDR2 FQGNSA come from the germline V gene. V shed 0 bases, J shed 3 bases, and the junction held 7 bases outside the gene matches. The CDR3 is 16 residues long. Here the CDR3 reads CASSLAGAGGSYEQYF. CDR3 bases: TGTGCCAGCAGCTTAGCGGGGGCGGGAGGCAGCTACGAGCAGTACTTC.

The rearrangement uses TRBV6-4 and TRBJ1-2, with 8 bases lining up with TRBD1. CDR3 length equals 16 residues. V lost 5 bases to trimming and J lost 4 bases; unmatched junction nucleotides: 12. Germline lookup yields CDR1 MRHNA and CDR2 SNTAGT. CDR3 amino acids: CASSPGQGQLAYGYTF. The CDR3 region has the DNA TGTGCCAGCAGTCCCGGACAGGGCCAACTTGCCTATGGCTACACCTTC.

The chain couples TRBV28 to TRBJ1-5; 7 nucleotides agree with TRBD1. Looked up from germline, CDR1 is MDHEN and CDR2 is SYDVKM. The CDR3 length is 15 residues. V was clipped by 6 bases and J by 1 base; unmatched bases: 6. The CDR3 sequence: CASRARGASNQPQHF. DNA for the CDR3: TGTGCCAGCAGGGCCAGGGGGGCGAGCAATCAGCCCCAGCATTTT.

This chain uses TRBV4-1 with TRBJ2-5; D gene uncertain. The germline V and J ends were trimmed by 4 bases and 5 bases, with 11 bases remaining between them. This CDR3 contains 13 residues. The germline CDR1 and CDR2 sequences are MGHRA and YSYEKL. In nucleotides, the CDR3 is TGCGCCAGCAGCCCGGGTCTTTTGGAGACCCAGTACTTC. This sequence encodes CASSPGLLETQYF.

The table lists this clone with a few counts. The chain employs TRBV7-2 and TRBJ2-2; TRBD2 matches at 8 bases. This CDR3 region has 16 residues. Germline CDR1 is SGHTA and CDR2 is FQGNSA. V was clipped by 2 bases and J by 4 bases; unmatched bases: 6. The CDR3 DNA reads TGTGCCAGCAGCTTAATGAGCGGGAGCCCCACCGGGGAGCTGTTTTTT. It codes for CASSLMSGSPTGELFF.

The chain couples TRBV7-2 to TRBJ1-2; no clear D. Germline V lookup: CDR1 SGHTA, CDR2 FQGNSA. The CDR3 totals 13 residues. The V end was cut by 5 bases, the J end by 5 bases, with 12 bases between. The CDR3 DNA reads TGTGCCAGCAGCCGACTGAGACTATATGGCTACACCTTC. This encodes CASSRLRLYGYTF.

This chain connects TRBV12-5 to TRBJ2-7; 13 bases are a match to TRBD2. This CDR3 has 24 residues. Germline CDR1 LGHNT, CDR2 FRNRAP. The trim removed 0 bases at V and 2 bases at J, leaving 25 bases unmatched. CDR3: CASGLVQRQPGLAGELWRAYEQYF. Written as DNA, the CDR3 is TGTGCTAGTGGTTTGGTACAAAGGCAGCCCGGACTAGCGGGAGAGCTTTGGAGAGCCTACGAGCAGTACTTC. The complete variable domain, with remaining parts taken from reference TRBV12-5 and TRBJ2-7, reads DARVTQTPRHKVTEMGQEVTMRCQPILGHNTVFWYRQTMMQGLELLAYFRNRAPLDDSGMPKDRFSAEMPDATLATLKIQPSEPRDSAVYFCASGLVQRQPGLAGELWRAYEQYFGPGTRLTVT.

This clone was picked up one time. The chain uses TRBV16 and TRBJ2-6, with D maybe TRBD1 (5 bases). In germline, CDR1 is KGHSY, CDR2 FQNENV. The V and J ends lost 6 bases and 0 bases respectively, with 12 bases between them. The CDR3 is 16 amino acids. CDR3 region: CASSQPGSSGANVLTF. CDR3 bases: TGTGCCAGCAGTCAACCAGGGTCCTCTGGGGCCAACGTCCTGACTTTC. Complete variable domain (other parts from reference TRBV16 and TRBJ2-6): GEEVAQTPKHLVRGEGQKAKLYCAPIKGHSYVFWYQQVLKNEFKFLISFQNENVFDETGMPKERFSAKCLPNSPCSLEIQATKLEDSAVYFCASSQPGSSGANVLTFGAGSRLTVL.

V usage is TRBV29-1 and J usage is TRBJ1-4, with D possibly matching TRBD1 (6 bases). CDR3 length: 11 residues. V lost 5 bases, J lost 8 bases, and 9 bases lay in between. Per germline, CDR1 SQVTM and CDR2 ANQGSEA. CDR3 nucleotides: TGCAGCGTTCCCCAGGGGGAAAAACTGTTTTTT. The encoded protein is CSVPQGEKLFF.

This clone has a single count. V and J are TRBV30 and TRBJ2-3; D is uncertain. Trimming took 0 bases from V and 5 from J, leaving 6 bases between them. The germline CDR1 and CDR2 sequences are GTSNPN and SVGIG (reference sequence). The length of the CDR3 is 12 residues. CDR3 bases: TGTGCCTGGAGTGTATCAGAAGATACGCAGTATTTT. It encodes CAWSVSEDTQYF.

The genes are TRBV29-1 and TRBJ1-5; 9 bases line up with TRBD1. Germline loops: CDR1 SQVTM, CDR2 ANQGSEA. CDR3 length equals 14 residues. The J segment lost 0 bases and the V segment lost 6 bases, leaving 3 bases of the junction unmatched. The CDR3 DNA sequence: TGCAGCGTGGGGGGACAGGGTAGCAATCAGCCCCAGCATTTT. It encodes CSVGGQGSNQPQHF. Combining the CDR3 with reference TRBV29-1 and TRBJ1-5 gives the whole variable domain SAVISQKPSRDICQRGTSLTIQCQVDSQVTMMFWYRQQPGQSLTLIATANQGSEATYESGFVIDKFPISRPNLTFSTLTVSNMSPEDSSIYLCSVGGQGSNQPQHFGDGTRLSIL.

The DNA for the CDR3 is TGTGCCAGTAGTATAGTTAACAGCTTGTATGGCTACACCTTC. This sequence encodes CASSIVNSLYGYTF. This chain joins TRBV19 and TRBJ1-2; D not certain. Germline CDR1 LNHDA, CDR2 SQIVND (reference sequence). CDR3 length: 14 residues. The V and J ends lost 1 base and 5 bases respectively, with 11 bases between them.